Following are 20 T cell receptor beta chains from one sample sequenced in a study of blood T cell repertoires in COVID-19. TCRdb's table, derived via immunoSEQ multiplex PCR, lists solely in-frame clones and lacks some. There are approximately 460,000 clones in the sample; 89% occur only once, and roughly 0.92% lies in the top ten. Material: peripheral blood. The receptors here all came from a man aged 18 to 29 with COVID-19, enrolled during active disease.

The chain combines TRBV7-6 with TRBJ2-1, with 8 bases identical to TRBD2. With V trimmed by 0 bases and J by 4 bases, 14 bases remained unmatched. The CDR3 length is 19 residues. The germline CDR1 and CDR2 sequences are SGHVS and FNYEAQ. The CDR3 sequence: CASSLAPSGSFSRYNEQFF. The CDR3 DNA sequence: TGTGCCAGCAGCTTAGCGCCCAGCGGGAGTTTCAGTAGGTACAATGAGCAGTTCTTC. Combining the CDR3 with reference TRBV7-6 and TRBJ2-1 gives the whole variable domain GAGVSQSPRYKVTKRGQDVALRCDPISGHVSLYWYRQALGQGPEFLTYFNYEAQQDKSGLPNDRFSAERPEGSISTLTIQRTEQRDSAMYRCASSLAPSGSFSRYNEQFFGPGTRLTVL.

The chain employs TRBV19 and TRBJ1-5, with D hard to call. The germline CDR1 and CDR2 sequences are LNHDA and SQIVND (reference sequence). The CDR3 runs to 16 residues. Trimming shortened V by 3 bases and J by 9 bases, and 21 bases separated the two germline ends. CDR3 loop: CASSIGPVGQTRPQHF. For the CDR3, the DNA is TGTGCCAGTAGTATCGGCCCGGTGGGCCAAACAAGGCCCCAGCATTTT.

This rearrangement joins TRBV7-9 to TRBJ1-5, with TRBD1 as a possible D gene (5 bases). Germline loops: CDR1 SEHNR, CDR2 FQNEAQ (reference sequence). Trimming stripped 5 bases from V and 7 bases from J, with 15 bases between. The CDR3 runs to 14 residues. CDR3 sequence (DNA): TGTGCCAGCAGCCCGGGGGGGTACCACCAGCCCCAGCATTTT. This translates into CASSPGGYHQPQHF.

The chain recombines TRBV27 with TRBJ2-7; 7 bases are shared with TRBD2. Germline-derived CDR1 and CDR2 are MNHEY and SMNVEV (reference sequence). The length of the CDR3 is 12 residues. V lost 2 bases to trimming and J lost 6 bases; unmatched junction nucleotides: 1. The DNA for the CDR3 is TGTGCCAGCAGTTTAACGGGGGGCGAGCAGTACTTC. Its translation is CASSLTGGEQYF.

This clone occurred a few times. V is TRBV2 and J is TRBJ2-2, with TRBD2 identical over 12 bases. CDR1 and CDR2 (germline): SNHLY, FYNNEI. The CDR3 loop spans 15 amino acids. V shed 9 bases, J shed 7 bases, and the junction held 9 bases outside the gene matches. This CDR3 is CASKPSGGAGGELFF. The CDR3 DNA sequence: TGTGCCAGTAAACCTAGCGGGGGGGCTGGCGGGGAGCTGTTTTTT.

J is TRBJ1-2 and V is TRBV19; 7 bases agree with TRBD1. Germline V gives CDR1 LNHDA, CDR2 SQIVND (reference sequence). V was clipped by 5 bases and J by 4 bases; unmatched bases: 10. This CDR3 spans 15 amino acids. The CDR3 reads CASSATGQLAYGYTF. The CDR3 DNA reads as TGTGCCAGTAGTGCGACGGGACAGCTGGCCTATGGCTACACCTTC.

The V and J genes are TRBV5-6 and TRBJ2-5; possibly TRBD2 for D (6 bases). This CDR3 spans 15 amino acids. Trimming took 3 bases from V and 2 from J, leaving 14 bases between them. CDR1 SGHDT and CDR2 YYEEEE come from the germline V gene. In DNA, the CDR3 is TGTGCCAGCAGCTGGTACGGGACTCTACAAGAGACCCAGTACTTC. This sequence encodes CASSWYGTLQETQYF.

This clone was detected only once. The chain couples TRBV30 to TRBJ2-1; TRBD1 aligns across 7 bases. The germline V gene has CDR1 GTSNPN and CDR2 SVGIG (reference sequence). This CDR3 region has 11 residues. V dropped 7 bases and J dropped 3; count of bases not matched to a gene: 0. The CDR3 loop is CAYRGYNEQFF. CDR3 bases: TGTGCCTACAGGGGCTACAATGAGCAGTTCTTC.

This chain uses TRBV6-5 with TRBJ2-2; D unclear. This CDR3 region has 15 residues. Germline V gives CDR1 MNHEY, CDR2 SVGAGI. The V gene lost 2 bases and the J gene lost 2 bases, with 9 bases spanning the gap. CDR3 nucleotides: TGTGCCAGCAGTTACGGTCAGATCAACACCGGGGAGCTGTTTTTT. The encoded protein is CASSYGQINTGELFF.

The CDR3 region has the DNA TGCGCCAGCAGCTTTCGCACCTCCCCCGTCGACAGGGTAGGAGGCTATGGCTACACCTTC. Its protein product is CASSFRTSPVDRVGGYGYTF. The chain links TRBV5-1 to TRBJ1-2; 7 bases map to TRBD1. The V segment lost 2 bases and the J segment 4 bases; nucleotides outside the gene matches: 23. The germline CDR1 and CDR2 sequences are SGHRS and YFSETQ. The CDR3 spans 20 residues.

J is TRBJ2-1 and V is TRBV5-6; the match to TRBD2 covers 13 bases. In germline, CDR1 is SGHDT, CDR2 YYEEEE. Losses at the gene ends were 6 bases for V and 7 bases for J; bases not matched to a gene: 16. The CDR3 runs to 18 residues. This chain's CDR3 is CASTQRVGLAGVRNEQFF. CDR3 nucleotide sequence: TGTGCCAGCACCCAGCGGGTTGGACTAGCGGGAGTCCGGAATGAGCAGTTCTTC.

The rearrangement joins TRBV11-2 to TRBJ2-1, with 11 bases identical to TRBD2. Germline values: CDR1 SGHAT, CDR2 FQNNGV. This CDR3 has 16 amino acids. The J segment lost 9 bases and the V segment lost 5 bases, leaving 12 bases of the junction unmatched. The CDR3 sequence is CASSASLAGGRGEQFF. The DNA of the CDR3 is TGTGCCAGCAGCGCCTCCTTAGCGGGGGGGCGGGGTGAGCAGTTCTTC.

This chain joins TRBV5-1 and TRBJ2-5, with D hard to call. The CDR3 runs 14 residues. Trimming removed 0 bases at V and 2 bases at J, with 8 bases between. The germline V gene encodes CDR1 SGHRS and CDR2 YFSETQ. The CDR3 region is CASSLGVNQETQYF. The CDR3, as DNA: TGCGCCAGCAGCTTGGGAGTTAATCAAGAGACCCAGTACTTC.

This chain connects TRBV2 to TRBJ1-6; D is uncertain. The length of the CDR3 is 14 residues. Trimming stripped 4 bases from V and 10 bases from J, with 14 bases between. Looked up from germline, CDR1 is SNHLY and CDR2 is FYNNEI. This CDR3 is CASSGHQAGSPLHF. The CDR3 DNA reads TGTGCCAGCAGTGGGCACCAGGCTGGGTCACCCCTCCACTTT.

CDR3 in amino acids: CASSLADTQYF. Here the CDR3 DNA reads TGTGCCAGCAGTTTAGCAGATACGCAGTATTTT. The chain is built from TRBV6-5 and TRBJ2-3; D unclear. The CDR3 contains 11 residues. Germline-derived CDR1 and CDR2 are MNHEY and SVGAGI. Trimming took off 4 bases at V and 4 bases at J, with 3 bases between the two ends.

V gene TRBV6-5 combines with J gene TRBJ2-3, with a weak D call TRBD2 (5 bases). Between the trimmed V and J ends, which lost 0 bases and 6 bases, there was a span of 10 bases. Germline V gene lookup returns CDR1 MNHEY and CDR2 SVGAGI. This CDR3 contains 14 residues. CDR3 region: CASSYSSTRDTQYF. For the CDR3, the DNA is TGTGCCAGCAGTTACTCGAGCACTAGGGATACGCAGTATTTT.

This chain connects TRBV6-6 to TRBJ1-6; the D gene is possibly TRBD1 (6 bases). CDR1 is MNHNY and CDR2 is SVGAGI in the germline V gene (reference sequence). V lost 5 bases, J lost 9 bases, and 26 bases lay in between. The length of the CDR3 is 18 residues. The CDR3 DNA reads TGTGCCAGCAGTCGCCAGGGGCGCGGTAGTGTTCGTGGTTCACCCCTCCACTTT. This codes for CASSRQGRGSVRGSPLHF.

The V call is TRBV30, the J call TRBJ2-7; 8 nucleotides line up with TRBD1. V dropped 0 bases and J dropped 6; count of bases not matched to a gene: 7. The germline V gene encodes CDR1 GTSNPN and CDR2 SVGIG (reference sequence). The CDR3 contains 14 residues. The DNA for the CDR3 is TGTGCCTGGAGTGTCGGCCAGGGGGCCATCGAGCAGTACTTC. Amino acids: CAWSVGQGAIEQYF.

This chain connects TRBV5-8 to TRBJ2-3; a possible D gene is TRBD1 (5 bases). The germline V gene encodes CDR1 SGHTS and CDR2 YDEGEE. The length of the CDR3 is 12 residues. The CDR3 here is CATEGVGDTQYF. The CDR3, as DNA: TGTGCAACCGAAGGGGTTGGAGATACGCAGTATTTT. The variable domain in full, with the rest retrieved from reference TRBV5-8 and TRBJ2-3, is EAGVTQSPTHLIKTRGQQATLRCSPISGHTSVYWYQQALGLGLQFLLWYDEGEERNRGNFPPRFSGRQFPNYSSELNVNALELEDSALYLCATEGVGDTQYFGPGTRLTVL.

This clone occurred once. CDR3 DNA: TGTGCTAGTGGTTTGTTCCCACAAGAGACCCAGTACTTC. It translates to CASGLFPQETQYF. The chain couples TRBV12-5 to TRBJ2-5; D not certain. This CDR3 is built from 13 residues. Trimming shortened V by 2 bases and J by 2 bases, and 6 bases separated the two germline ends. Germline V gene lookup returns CDR1 LGHNT and CDR2 FRNRAP.